This T cell receptor (beta chain) was profiled in a study of long-term antiretroviral therapy in people with HIV. The V gene's germline CDR1 is SNHLY and CDR2 FYNNEI. This CDR3 has 10 residues. Trimming cost V 4 bases and J 4 bases, with 1 base left between them. The assay, immunoSEQ v3.0, was run at survey level. TCRdb keeps only in-frame clones here, not all; method: immunoSEQ multiplex PCR. The repertoire includes over 30,000 clones, roughly nine tenths of them detected once, and under 4.5% sits in the top ten. This clone came up once. The antigen is not known. The study, taken as a whole, reports: Pre-ART expanded TRB clones stayed dominant throughout, though often decreasing after ART. For ART adherence, viral resistance and therapy changes, no data were available.

The chain couples TRBV2 to TRBJ2-5; D gene uncertain. This TCR came from a woman between 45 and 65 years old with HIV. This specimen was unsorted PBMCs, taken 1.2 years after starting antiretroviral therapy. The CDR3 spells CASSVETQYF. In DNA, the CDR3 is TGTGCCAGCAGTGTAGAGACCCAGTACTTC.